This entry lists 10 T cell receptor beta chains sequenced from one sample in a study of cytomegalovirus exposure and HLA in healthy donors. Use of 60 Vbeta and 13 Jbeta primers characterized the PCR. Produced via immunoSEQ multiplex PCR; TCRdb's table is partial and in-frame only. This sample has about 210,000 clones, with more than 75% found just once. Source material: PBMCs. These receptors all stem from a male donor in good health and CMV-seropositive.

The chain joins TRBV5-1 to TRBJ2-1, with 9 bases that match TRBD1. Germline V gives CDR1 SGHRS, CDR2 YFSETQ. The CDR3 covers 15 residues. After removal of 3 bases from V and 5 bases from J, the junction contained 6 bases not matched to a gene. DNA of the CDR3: TGCGCCAGCAGCTCAGGGACAGGGTGGGACAATGAGCAGTTCTTC. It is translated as CASSSGTGWDNEQFF.

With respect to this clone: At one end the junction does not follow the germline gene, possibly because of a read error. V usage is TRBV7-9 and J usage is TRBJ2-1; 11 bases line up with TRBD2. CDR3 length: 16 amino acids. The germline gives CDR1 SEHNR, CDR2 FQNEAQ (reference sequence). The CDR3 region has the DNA TGTTCCAGCAACGCAATTGGGACTAGCGGTTACAATGAGCAGTTCTTC. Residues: CSSNAIGTSGYNEQFF. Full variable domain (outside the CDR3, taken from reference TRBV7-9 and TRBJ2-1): DTGVSQNPRHKITKRGQNVTFRCDPISEHNRLYWYRQTLGQGPEFLTYFQNEAQLEKSRLLSDRFSAERPKGSFSTLEIQRTEQGDSAMYLCSSNAIGTSGYNEQFFGPGTRLTVL.

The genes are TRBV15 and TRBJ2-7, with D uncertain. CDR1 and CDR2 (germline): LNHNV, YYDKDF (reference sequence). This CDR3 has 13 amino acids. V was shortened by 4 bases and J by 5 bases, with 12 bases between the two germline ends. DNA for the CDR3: TGTGCCACCAGCACCACGGTCGTGAACGAGCAGTACTTC. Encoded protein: CATSTTVVNEQYF.

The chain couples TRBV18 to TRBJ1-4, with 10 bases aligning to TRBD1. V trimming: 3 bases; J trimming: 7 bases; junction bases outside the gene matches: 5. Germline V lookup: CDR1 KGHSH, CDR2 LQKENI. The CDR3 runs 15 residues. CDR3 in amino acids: CASSPRDRGGEKLFF. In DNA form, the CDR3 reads TGTGCCAGCTCACCTCGGGACAGGGGTGGTGAAAAACTGTTTTTT.

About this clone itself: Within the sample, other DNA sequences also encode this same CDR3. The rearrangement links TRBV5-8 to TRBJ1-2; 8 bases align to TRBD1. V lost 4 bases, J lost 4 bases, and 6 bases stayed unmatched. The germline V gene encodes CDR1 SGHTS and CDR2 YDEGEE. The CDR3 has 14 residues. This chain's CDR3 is CASSRGQGGYGYTF. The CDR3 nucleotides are TGTGCCAGCAGCCGTGGACAGGGTGGCTATGGCTACACCTTC.

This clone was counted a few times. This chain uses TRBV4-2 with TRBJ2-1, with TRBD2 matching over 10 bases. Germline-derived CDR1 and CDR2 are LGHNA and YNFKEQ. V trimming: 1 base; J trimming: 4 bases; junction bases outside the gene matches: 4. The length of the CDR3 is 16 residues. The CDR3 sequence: CASSQAGAGGYNEQFF. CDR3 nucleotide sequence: TGTGCCAGCAGCCAAGCAGGAGCGGGAGGGTACAATGAGCAGTTCTTC.

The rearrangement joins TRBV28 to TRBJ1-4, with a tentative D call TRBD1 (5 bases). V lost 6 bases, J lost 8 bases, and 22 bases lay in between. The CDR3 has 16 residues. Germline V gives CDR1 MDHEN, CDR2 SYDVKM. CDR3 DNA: TGTGCCAGCAGCAAATGGCGGGGCGCCCTCCGAGAAAAACTGTTTTTT. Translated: CASSKWRGALREKLFF. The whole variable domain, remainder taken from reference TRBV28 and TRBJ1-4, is DVKVTQSSRYLVKRTGEKVFLECVQDMDHENMFWYRQDPGLGLRLIYFSYDVKMKEKGDIPEGYSVSREKKERFSLILESASTNQTSMYLCASSKWRGALREKLFFGSGTQLSVL.

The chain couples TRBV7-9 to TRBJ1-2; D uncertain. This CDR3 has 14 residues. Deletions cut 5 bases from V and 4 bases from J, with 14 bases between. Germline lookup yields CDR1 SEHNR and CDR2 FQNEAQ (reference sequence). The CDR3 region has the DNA TGTGCCAGCAGCGCTGGGTCAGGACTCTATGGCTACACCTTC. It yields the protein CASSAGSGLYGYTF.

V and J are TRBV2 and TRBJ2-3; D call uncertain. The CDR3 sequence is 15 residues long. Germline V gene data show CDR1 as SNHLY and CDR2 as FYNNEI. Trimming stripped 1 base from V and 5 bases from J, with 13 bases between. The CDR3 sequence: CASSEEILEVDTQYF. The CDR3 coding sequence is TGTGCCAGCAGTGAAGAAATCCTAGAAGTAGATACGCAGTATTTT.

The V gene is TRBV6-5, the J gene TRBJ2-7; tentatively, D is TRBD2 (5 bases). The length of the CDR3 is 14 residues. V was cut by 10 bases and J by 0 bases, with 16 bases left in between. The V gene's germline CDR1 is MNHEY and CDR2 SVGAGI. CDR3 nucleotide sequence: TGTGCCATCCTAATCTGGACTTTCTCCTACGAGCAGTACTTC. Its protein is CAILIWTFSYEQYF.